One and the same sample provided the 21 T cell receptor beta chains below, sequenced in a study of blood T cell repertoires in COVID-19. The method was immunoSEQ multiplex PCR; TCRdb's version includes in-frame clones alone and lacks a portion of them. The sample has about 260,000 clones; approximately 87% are singletons. Sequencing was performed on peripheral blood. Source of these receptors: a man aged 60 to 69 who had recovered from COVID-19.

The chain carries TRBV7-2 and TRBJ2-2; perhaps TRBD2 as D (6 bases). Germline CDR1 SGHTA, CDR2 FQGNSA. Trimming cost V 2 bases and J 8 bases, with 9 bases left between them. The CDR3 contains 13 residues. The CDR3 DNA follows: TGTGCCAGCAGCTTAAACCGGGGGGGGGAGCTGTTTTTT. It is translated as CASSLNRGGELFF.

The chain joins TRBV5-1 to TRBJ2-5; D is possibly TRBD2 (6 bases). Trimming took off 0 bases at V and 2 bases at J, with 11 bases between the two ends. The V gene's germline CDR1 is SGHRS and CDR2 YFSETQ. This CDR3 spans 15 amino acids. This chain's CDR3 is CASSLAAGPQETQYF. CDR3 DNA sequence: TGCGCCAGCAGCTTGGCCGCGGGACCTCAAGAGACCCAGTACTTC.

The J gene is TRBJ1-5, the V gene TRBV7-9; 10 bases match TRBD1. CDR1 is SEHNR and CDR2 is FQNEAQ in the germline V gene (reference sequence). The V and J ends lost 6 bases and 4 bases, in that order; junction bases with no gene match: 15. This CDR3 region has 18 residues. This CDR3 is CASSRISPGTGVNQPQHF. In DNA, the CDR3 is TGTGCCAGCAGTAGAATCAGCCCCGGGACAGGGGTTAATCAGCCCCAGCATTTT.

V usage is TRBV12-3 or TRBV12-4 and J usage is TRBJ2-2; D not certain. Trimming shortened V by 4 bases and J by 3 bases, and 6 bases separated the two germline ends. The CDR3 covers 13 residues. The CDR3 DNA reads as TGTGCCAGCAGTTCGCAGTACACCGGGGAGCTGTTTTTT. Protein product: CASSSQYTGELFF.

V and J are TRBV3-1 (or the pseudogene TRBV3-2) and TRBJ2-2, with D possibly matching TRBD1 (6 bases). Trimming removed 2 bases from V and 3 bases from J, with 10 bases in between. The CDR3 is 15 residues long. Looked up from germline, CDR1 is LGHDT and CDR2 is YNNKEL (reference sequence). In DNA, the CDR3 is TGTGCCAGCAGCCAATACCGGACAGACACCGGGGAGCTGTTTTTT. Translating it yields CASSQYRTDTGELFF.

The chain joins TRBV6-5 to TRBJ2-7; TRBD1 might be the D (5 bases). In germline, CDR1 is MNHEY, CDR2 SVGAGI. CDR3 size: 12 residues. V lost 7 bases, J lost 0 bases, and 7 bases lay in between. The CDR3 DNA reads TGTGCCAGCATGACAGCCTCCTACGAGCAGTACTTC. As protein: CASMTASYEQYF.

This clone was observed a single time. V is TRBV2 and J is TRBJ2-1, with TRBD1 identical over 9 bases. Germline trimming cut 7 bases from V and 6 bases from J; bases unmatched to any gene: 7. CDR3 size: 14 residues. CDR1 SNHLY and CDR2 FYNNEI come from the germline V gene. The CDR3, as DNA: TGTGCCAGCATCGGTGGGACAGGGATCAATGAGCAGTTCTTC. This gives the protein CASIGGTGINEQFF.

V is TRBV29-1 and J is TRBJ2-6; TRBD2 might be the D (7 bases). V lost 3 bases and J lost 2, with 8 bases in between. Germline V gives CDR1 SQVTM, CDR2 ANQGSEA. The CDR3 extends over 14 amino acids. CDR3 bases: TGCAGCGTTGACGGGGGGCCTGGGGCCAACGTCCTGACTTTC. Amino acids: CSVDGGPGANVLTF. Drawing the rest from reference TRBV29-1 and TRBJ2-6, the complete variable domain is SAVISQKPSRDICQRGTSLTIQCQVDSQVTMMFWYRQQPGQSLTLIATANQGSEATYESGFVIDKFPISRPNLTFSTLTVSNMSPEDSSIYLCSVDGGPGANVLTFGAGSRLTVL.

V and J are TRBV19 and TRBJ2-2; weak D call: TRBD1 (7 bases). The CDR3 length is 15 residues. V was trimmed by 7 bases and J by 3 bases, leaving 15 bases between them. Germline assignment: CDR1 LNHDA and CDR2 SQIVND (reference sequence). The CDR3 loop is CASTIRGEDTGELFF. The CDR3 DNA reads TGTGCCAGTACCATCAGGGGGGAAGACACCGGGGAGCTGTTTTTT.

This sequence joins TRBV6-4 and TRBJ2-1, with a tentative D call TRBD1 (6 bases). V lost 5 bases and J lost 2, with 13 bases in between. The CDR3 has 15 residues. The germline CDR1 and CDR2 sequences are MRHNA and SNTAGT. The CDR3 sequence: CASSPRDTAYNEQFF. CDR3 nucleotides: TGTGCCAGCAGTCCCCGGGACACCGCCTACAATGAGCAGTTCTTC.

The V call is TRBV11-2, the J call TRBJ1-2; a weak D match, TRBD1 (6 bases). The germline gives CDR1 SGHAT, CDR2 FQNNGV. The CDR3 runs 12 residues. The germline V and J ends were trimmed by 5 bases and 8 bases, with 12 bases remaining between them. The CDR3 here is CASSHQGIGYTF. The CDR3 bases are TGTGCCAGCAGCCATCAGGGGATCGGCTACACCTTC.

This clone occurred a few times. This chain joins TRBV5-4 and TRBJ2-2; 8 positions match TRBD2. Germline V lookup: CDR1 SGHNT, CDR2 YYREEE (reference sequence). The CDR3 spans 18 residues. The J segment lost 1 base and the V segment lost 4 bases, leaving 12 bases of the junction unmatched. The CDR3 DNA reads TGTGCCAGCAGCACGGGACTAGGAGGCGGTGAGAACACCGGGGAGCTGTTTTTT. Its protein product is CASSTGLGGGENTGELFF.

The chain recombines TRBV2 with TRBJ1-6; possibly TRBD1 for D (5 bases). Looked up from germline, CDR1 is SNHLY and CDR2 is FYNNEI. The CDR3 contains 15 residues. V lost 8 bases and J lost 5, with 16 bases in between. CDR3: CASAVRQSNNSPLHF. CDR3 bases: TGTGCCAGCGCTGTCCGACAGTCCAATAATTCACCCCTCCACTTT.

CDR3 in DNA: TGTGCCAGTTCGGGACAGGGGATTACGGAAAAACTGTTTTTT. It codes for CASSGQGITEKLFF. V gene TRBV7-9 combines with J gene TRBJ1-4; 10 bases match TRBD1. Germline CDR1 SEHNR, CDR2 FQNEAQ (reference sequence). V gave up 9 bases and J gave up 8 bases; unmatched junction bases: 9. The CDR3 extends over 14 amino acids.

The rearrangement joins TRBV28 to TRBJ1-4, with 7 bases that match TRBD1. Germline CDR1 reads MDHEN; CDR2 reads SYDVKM. V shed 5 bases and J 4 bases; nucleotides not matched to a gene: 4. CDR3 length equals 14 residues. Here the CDR3 DNA reads TGTGCCAGCAGTCCAGGGGGAATTAATGAAAAACTGTTTTTT. It translates to CASSPGGINEKLFF.

The chain employs TRBV7-2 and TRBJ2-1, with D possibly matching TRBD1 (6 bases). From germline, CDR1 is SGHTA and CDR2 FQGNSA. CDR3 length equals 14 residues. V lost 1 base and J lost 5, with 9 bases in between. CDR3 amino acids: CASSLDRTDNEQFF. The CDR3 nucleotides read TGTGCCAGCAGCTTAGACAGGACAGACAATGAGCAGTTCTTC.

The rearrangement joins TRBV7-2 to TRBJ1-2; TRBD1 matches 11 bases. From germline, CDR1 is SGHTA and CDR2 FQGNSA. The CDR3 is 15 residues long. J gave up 7 bases and V 1 base, and 5 bases lay outside the gene matches. CDR3 nucleotides: TGTGCCAGCAGCTTAGAATTCGGGACAGGGGGTGGCTACACCTTC. As protein: CASSLEFGTGGGYTF.

The V and J genes are TRBV6-6 and TRBJ2-3; possible D gene TRBD2, 5 bases. V was cut by 5 bases and J by 0 bases, with 9 bases left in between. This CDR3 is 14 amino acids long. The V gene's germline CDR1 is MNHNY and CDR2 SVGAGI (reference sequence). CDR3 protein: CASSDRGSTDTQYF. The CDR3 DNA reads as TGTGCCAGCAGTGACCGGGGAAGCACAGATACGCAGTATTTT.

This CDR3 reads CASSRRTGQETQYF. The CDR3 nucleotides are TGTGCCAGCAGCCGCCGGACAGGGCAAGAGACCCAGTACTTC. This chain links TRBV3-1 (or the pseudogene TRBV3-2) with TRBJ2-5, with 8 bases that match TRBD1. Trimming took 4 bases from V and 2 from J; bases not matched to a gene: 3. The length of the CDR3 is 14 residues. Germline V gene lookup returns CDR1 LGHDT and CDR2 YNNKEL (reference sequence).

The CDR3 DNA is TGTGCCAGCTTAACAGGGTTCACTGAAGCTTTCTTT. Protein: CASLTGFTEAFF. V and J are TRBV28 and TRBJ1-1; possible D gene TRBD1, 6 bases. V gave up 8 bases and J gave up 4 bases, with 11 bases separating them. Looked up from germline, CDR1 is MDHEN and CDR2 is SYDVKM. The CDR3 sequence is 12 residues long.

The chain couples TRBV24-1 to TRBJ2-1, with a weak D call TRBD2 (6 bases). The V gene lost 5 bases and the J gene lost 9 bases, with 7 bases spanning the gap. The CDR3 loop spans 11 amino acids. Germline V gene data show CDR1 as KGHDR and CDR2 as SFDVKD. DNA of the CDR3: TGTGCCACCAGTGTGCGGGGTGAGCAGTTCTTC. Translating it yields CATSVRGEQFF.